The 25 T cell receptor beta chains below all came from one sample that was sequenced in a study of blood T cell repertoires in COVID-19. Generated by immunoSEQ multiplex PCR, the TCRdb table keeps only in-frame clones and is missing some. Of approximately 140,000 clones in the sample, about 87% were seen once. Sequencing was carried out using peripheral blood. All receptors come from a human donor with COVID-19, enrolled during active disease. The donor label of this sample is uncertain.

This clone was detected a few times. The V call is TRBV6-1, the J call TRBJ2-1; 10 positions match TRBD1. Germline V gene data show CDR1 as MNHNS and CDR2 as SASEGT. There are 13 residues in the CDR3. The J segment lost 7 bases and the V segment lost 7 bases, leaving 4 bases of the junction unmatched. CDR3 bases: TGTGCCAGCACCTGGGGACAGGGGAATGAGCAGTTCTTC. The encoded protein is CASTWGQGNEQFF.

V usage is TRBV7-9 and J usage is TRBJ2-1; TRBD2 is a possible D gene (5 bases). Germline V CDR1 and CDR2: SEHNR, FQNEAQ (reference sequence). Trimming removed 4 bases from V and 8 bases from J, with 15 bases in between. The CDR3 covers 14 residues. In DNA, the CDR3 is TGTGCCAGCAGCTCTCTAGCCACTCTACATGAGCAGTTCTTC. Its protein is CASSSLATLHEQFF.

The chain has TRBV6-5 and TRBJ1-1; D is unclear. The V end lost 6 bases, the J end lost 3 bases, and 8 bases lay between the germline ends. Per the germline V gene, CDR1 is MNHEY and CDR2 is SVGAGI. CDR3 length: 12 amino acids. CDR3 region: CASSRLDTEAFF. The CDR3 region has the DNA TGTGCCAGCAGCCGACTGGACACTGAAGCTTTCTTT.

The chain couples TRBV27 to TRBJ1-6; 7 bases match TRBD1. This CDR3 is built from 16 residues. V trimming: 6 bases; J trimming: 8 bases; junction bases outside the gene matches: 13. Per the germline V gene, CDR1 is MNHEY and CDR2 is SMNVEV (reference sequence). The CDR3 nucleotides are TGTGCCAGCAGCCTAGGGACAGCAAGCAGGGATTCACCCCTCCACTTT. It codes for CASSLGTASRDSPLHF.

V is TRBV6-5 and J is TRBJ1-1; D might be TRBD1 (5 bases). V lost 0 bases to trimming and J lost 5 bases, with 13 bases between them. This CDR3 spans 15 amino acids. Germline V gene lookup returns CDR1 MNHEY and CDR2 SVGAGI. For the CDR3, the DNA is TGTGCCAGCAGTTACTCGGCAGACAGCAGGACTGAAGCTTTCTTT. Translation: CASSYSADSRTEAFF.

The chain has TRBV29-1 and TRBJ1-1, with 9 bases identical to TRBD1. There are 16 residues in the CDR3. The ends lost 3 bases at V and 6 bases at J; junction bases unmatched: 14. Germline-derived CDR1 and CDR2 are SQVTM and ANQGSEA. CDR3: CSVETIRDRAKSEAFF. Written as DNA, the CDR3 is TGCAGCGTTGAGACGATCCGGGACAGGGCGAAATCTGAAGCTTTCTTT.

V and J are TRBV3-1 (or the pseudogene TRBV3-2) and TRBJ1-2; possible D gene TRBD1, 6 bases. Trimming took 4 bases from V and 5 from J, leaving 14 bases between them. This CDR3 comprises 14 residues. The germline CDR1 and CDR2 sequences are LGHDT and YNNKEL (reference sequence). The CDR3 DNA reads TGTGCCAGCAGCCTCCTAGGGGGACTATATGGCTACACCTTC. Protein product: CASSLLGGLYGYTF.

The V gene is TRBV2, the J gene TRBJ1-2, with D possibly being TRBD1 (6 bases). This CDR3 has 14 residues. V lost 2 bases and J 8 bases, leaving 15 bases between the germline ends. From germline, CDR1 is SNHLY and CDR2 FYNNEI. CDR3 bases: TGTGCCAGCAGTGAATTAGGGGGGGGCTACGGCTACACCTTC. Translated: CASSELGGGYGYTF.

The chain couples TRBV19 to TRBJ1-2, with a tentative D call TRBD1 (5 bases). V was clipped by 1 base and J by 7 bases, with 16 bases between them. Germline CDR1 is LNHDA and CDR2 is SQIVND (reference sequence). This CDR3 region has 15 residues. CDR3 in amino acids: CASSIGGGGASGYTF. For the CDR3, the DNA is TGTGCCAGTAGTATAGGCGGGGGGGGAGCGTCTGGCTACACCTTC.

The chain has TRBV3-1 (or the pseudogene TRBV3-2) and TRBJ2-7; 7 nucleotides align to TRBD1. This CDR3 has 15 residues. CDR1 is LGHDT, CDR2 YNNKEL, per germline (reference sequence). J gave up 0 bases and V 4 bases, and 6 bases lay outside the gene matches. CDR3 protein: CASSPMDRSSYEQYF. The CDR3 bases are TGTGCCAGCAGCCCCATGGACAGGAGCTCCTACGAGCAGTACTTC.

V usage is TRBV25-1 and J usage is TRBJ1-2; 8 nucleotides align to TRBD1. V shed 2 bases, J shed 7 bases, and the junction held 9 bases outside the gene matches. CDR1 MGHDK and CDR2 SYGVNS come from the germline V gene. The CDR3 is made up of 15 amino acids. As DNA, the CDR3 is TGTGCCAGCAGTGAAGATCACAGGGGGAGAGGTGGCTACACCTTC. This gives the protein CASSEDHRGRGGYTF.

The genes are TRBV27 and TRBJ2-7, with D possibly matching TRBD2 (6 bases). This CDR3 comprises 14 residues. Germline V gene sequence: CDR1 MNHEY, CDR2 SMNVEV (reference sequence). Trimming cost V 8 bases and J 0 bases, with 14 bases left between them. CDR3 sequence: CASGRHQSSYEQYF. CDR3 DNA: TGTGCCAGCGGGAGGCACCAGAGCTCCTACGAGCAGTACTTC.

V gene TRBV7-3 combines with J gene TRBJ2-3, with D tentatively TRBD2 (5 bases). Germline lookup yields CDR1 SGHTA and CDR2 FQGTGA. The CDR3 contains 17 residues. Between the trimmed V and J ends, which lost 3 bases and 3 bases, there was a span of 19 bases. The CDR3 sequence: CASSLSPGAGGTDTQYF. CDR3 sequence (DNA): TGTGCCAGCAGCTTGTCCCCAGGCGCGGGCGGGACAGATACGCAGTATTTT.

This clone has just a few counts. The chain carries TRBV7-9 and TRBJ1-1; 8 nucleotides line up with TRBD1. CDR3 length: 15 residues. The V segment lost 5 bases and the J segment 5 bases; nucleotides outside the gene matches: 10. Germline CDR1 reads SEHNR; CDR2 reads FQNEAQ (reference sequence). CDR3 amino acids: CASSPFQGARTEAFF. DNA for the CDR3: TGTGCCAGCAGCCCATTCCAGGGGGCGCGGACTGAAGCTTTCTTT.

V and J are TRBV18 and TRBJ2-2, with D unclear. The CDR3 has 17 amino acids. Germline CDR1 is KGHSH and CDR2 is LQKENI. Trimming left V 0 bases short and J 3 bases short, with 14 bases between. The CDR3 is CASSPPSSAPHTGELFF. In DNA form, the CDR3 reads TGTGCCAGCTCACCACCGTCGAGCGCTCCCCACACCGGGGAGCTGTTTTTT.

The chain couples TRBV6-6 to TRBJ1-2, with unresolved D. Germline CDR1 reads MNHNY; CDR2 reads SVGAGI (reference sequence). Trimming left V 1 base short and J 4 bases short, with 10 bases between. This CDR3 contains 14 residues. The CDR3 sequence: CASSYLTNSYGYTF. The CDR3 DNA sequence: TGTGCCAGCAGTTACTTAACGAACAGCTATGGCTACACCTTC.

This chain connects TRBV3-1 (or the pseudogene TRBV3-2) to TRBJ1-1, with D possibly being TRBD1 (6 bases). This CDR3 contains 16 residues. The V end was cut by 4 bases, the J end by 1 base, with 16 bases between. CDR1 and CDR2 from the germline V gene are LGHDT and YNNKEL (reference sequence). The CDR3 bases are TGTGCCAGCAGCCGTGATACAGGGATCCCGAACACTGAAGCTTTCTTT. Its translation is CASSRDTGIPNTEAFF.

The chain combines TRBV5-1 with TRBJ2-5; possible D gene TRBD1, 5 bases. The CDR3 has 13 amino acids. V was cut by 5 bases and J by 0 bases, with 8 bases left in between. Germline CDR1 SGHRS, CDR2 YFSETQ. This CDR3 reads CASRQDNQETQYF. The CDR3 DNA follows: TGCGCCAGCAGACAGGATAACCAAGAGACCCAGTACTTC.

The gene calls are TRBV21-1 and TRBJ2-2; the listed D gene, TRBD1, was not tested against the DNA. TRBV21-1 is a documented pseudogene. The CDR3 covers 16 residues. The chain's CDR3 is CASSKPPGMNTGELFF. CDR3 DNA: TGTGCCAGCAGCAAACCCCCAGGGATGAACACCGGGGAGCTGTTTTTT.

This clone was detected a few times. V gene TRBV6-6 combines with J gene TRBJ1-1; TRBD1 agrees at 10 bases. J gave up 5 bases and V 6 bases, and 9 bases lay outside the gene matches. Germline-derived CDR1 and CDR2 are MNHNY and SVGAGI (reference sequence). The CDR3 is made up of 15 amino acids. The DNA for the CDR3 is TGTGCCAGCAGCATTTACGACAGGGGGCAAACTGAAGCTTTCTTT. Its protein is CASSIYDRGQTEAFF.

The chain has TRBV7-3 and TRBJ1-1; perhaps TRBD1 as D (5 bases). Germline CDR1 and CDR2: SGHTA and FQGTGA. The CDR3 has 16 amino acids. Trimming took off 1 base at V and 5 bases at J, with 17 bases between the two ends. CDR3 loop: CASSLNPAGGGTEAFF. The CDR3 coding sequence is TGTGCCAGCAGCTTAAACCCGGCGGGGGGTGGTACTGAAGCTTTCTTT. Complete variable domain (other parts from reference TRBV7-3 and TRBJ1-1): GAGVSQTPSNKVTEKGKYVELRCDPISGHTALYWYRQSLGQGPEFLIYFQGTGAADDSGLPNDRFFAVRPEGSVSTLKIQRTERGDSAVYLCASSLNPAGGGTEAFFGQGTRLTVV.

This rearrangement joins TRBV9 to TRBJ1-6; 9 bases align to TRBD1. This CDR3 comprises 17 residues. Trimming removed 4 bases from V and 4 bases from J; junction bases left unmatched: 9. The germline V gene has CDR1 SGDLS and CDR2 YYNGEE. Written as DNA, the CDR3 is TGTGCCAGCAGCTCTTCCGGGACAGGGCCATATAATTCACCCCTCCACTTT. Its translation is CASSSSGTGPYNSPLHF.

This clone has a handful of counts. The chain uses TRBV11-2 and TRBJ1-1, with D possibly matching TRBD1 (6 bases). The germline V gene has CDR1 SGHAT and CDR2 FQNNGV. V lost 5 bases and J lost 0, with 16 bases in between. The CDR3 loop spans 16 amino acids. CDR3 coding DNA: TGTGCCAGCAGCCCGACAGGACTCCTCATGAACACTGAAGCTTTCTTT. Its translation: CASSPTGLLMNTEAFF.

This sequence joins TRBV7-9 and TRBJ1-2; TRBD1 might be the D (6 bases). The ends were cut back, 6 bases at V and 4 bases at J, with 12 bases in the middle. The germline CDR1 and CDR2 sequences are SEHNR and FQNEAQ (reference sequence). This CDR3 spans 13 amino acids. The CDR3 here is CASSRGGPYGYTF. Here the CDR3 DNA reads TGTGCCAGCAGTAGGGGGGGGCCCTATGGCTACACCTTC.

The genes are TRBV19 and TRBJ1-2; D may be TRBD1 (5 bases). The CDR3 has 16 residues. V lost 4 bases to trimming and J lost 2 bases, with 17 bases between them. Germline loops: CDR1 LNHDA, CDR2 SQIVND (reference sequence). CDR3 sequence reads: CASSKAAGHTNYGYTF. The CDR3 coding sequence is TGTGCCAGTAGTAAGGCGGCGGGGCACACAAACTATGGCTACACCTTC. The variable domain in full, with the rest retrieved from reference TRBV19 and TRBJ1-2, is DGGITQSPKYLFRKEGQNVTLSCEQNLNHDAMYWYRQDPGQGLRLIYYSQIVNDFQKGDIAEGYSVSREKKESFPLTVTSAQKNPTAFYLCASSKAAGHTNYGYTFGSGTRLTVV.